This T cell receptor beta chain derives from a study of CD8 T cells in ankylosing spondylitis. Using quantitative 5'-RACE with molecular barcodes, the authors made TCR beta libraries. One entry per CDR3 protein results from TCRdb running MiXCR on the 5' RACE reads. The sample consists of 50,000 to 75,000 distinct CDR3 sequences, under 7.5% of them appearing once. The CDR3 runs 17 residues. V was trimmed by 2 bases and J by 2 bases, leaving 16 bases between them. CDR1 SGHDN and CDR2 FVKESK come from the germline V gene. Source material: synovial fluid, either unsorted or a sorted T cell fraction (not recorded which). J is TRBJ2-1 and V is TRBV14; D ambiguous. This clonotype was sampled from a male donor with ankylosing spondylitis. CDR3 residues: CASSQTPRHATYNEQFF. The CDR3, as DNA: TGTGCCAGCAGCCAAACCCCTCGCCATGCAACCTACAATGAGCAGTTCTTC. Full variable domain (remainder filled in from reference TRBV14 and TRBJ2-1): EAGVTQFPSHSVIEKGQTVTLRCDPISGHDNLYWYRRVMGKEIKFLLHFVKESKQDESGMPNNRFLAERTGGTYSTLKVQPAELEDSGVYFCASSQTPRHATYNEQFFGPGTRLTVL.